Listed below are T cell receptor beta chains from one sample, sequenced in a study of blood T cells in healthy people across ages. TCRdb independently ran MiXCR on the 5' RACE reads; one entry per CDR3 protein. The sample carries hundreds of thousands of distinct CDR3 sequences, around 45% recorded once. Material for sequencing was blood. The receptors shown here come from a man aged 60 to 69 in good health. CDR3s include the opening cysteine and the closing phenylalanine or tryptophan. The D gene is left open where the match is weak. Clone size, where shown, is once, few, many, or a class for clones that have expanded.

j_gene: TRBJ1-1
d_gene: -
abundance: -
v_gene: TRBV2
CDR3aa: CASNHKIMNTEAFF
CDR3nt: TGTGCCAGCAACCACAAGATCATGAACACTGAAGCTTTCTTT

j_gene: TRBJ2-5
d_gene: -
abundance: many
v_gene: TRBV7-2
CDR3aa: CASSPPGAQETQYF
CDR3nt: TGTGCCAGCAGCCCCCCCGGGGCCCAAGAGACCCAGTACTTC

j_gene: TRBJ2-1
d_gene: -
abundance: -
v_gene: TRBV24-1
CDR3aa: CATSDPDPRRQFF
CDR3nt: TGTGCCACCAGTGATCCCGACCCCCGGAGGCAGTTCTTC

j_gene: TRBJ1-1
d_gene: TRBD1
abundance: -
v_gene: TRBV7-2
CDR3aa: CASSLVGQGGTEAFF
CDR3nt: TGTGCCAGCAGCTTAGTTGGACAGGGTGGGACTGAAGCTTTCTTT

j_gene: TRBJ2-7
d_gene: -
abundance: few
v_gene: TRBV6-1
CDR3aa: CASSNRVGYEQYF
CDR3nt: TGTGCCAGCAGTAACAGGGTCGGCTACGAGCAGTACTTC

j_gene: TRBJ2-3
d_gene: -
abundance: -
v_gene: TRBV6-6
CDR3aa: CASSYLGQKKTTDTQYF
CDR3nt: TGTGCCAGCAGTTACCTTGGACAGAAAAAAACCACAGATACGCAGTATTTT

j_gene: TRBJ1-2
d_gene: -
abundance: -
v_gene: TRBV29-1
CDR3aa: CSVERREINYGYTF
CDR3nt: TGCAGCGTTGAGCGCAGGGAGATTAACTATGGCTACACCTTC

j_gene: TRBJ2-7
d_gene: -
abundance: -
v_gene: TRBV11-2
CDR3aa: CASSLVGGSYNEQYF
CDR3nt: TGTGCCAGCAGCTTAGTCGGTGGGTCCTACAATGAGCAGTACTTC

j_gene: TRBJ2-5
d_gene: -
abundance: few
v_gene: TRBV28
CDR3aa: CASSLPSTGLQETQYF
CDR3nt: TGTGCCAGCAGTCTCCCCTCGACGGGGCTCCAAGAGACCCAGTACTTC

j_gene: TRBJ2-7
d_gene: -
abundance: -
v_gene: TRBV18
CDR3aa: CASSPTVGYEQYF
CDR3nt: TGTGCCAGCTCACCGACAGTTGGTTACGAGCAGTACTTC

j_gene: TRBJ1-1
d_gene: -
abundance: few
v_gene: TRBV12-3/TRBV12-4
CDR3aa: CASRQPAGGTEAFF
CDR3nt: TGTGCCAGCAGGCAGCCTGCGGGGGGCACTGAAGCTTTCTTT

j_gene: TRBJ2-5
d_gene: -
abundance: -
v_gene: TRBV29-1
CDR3aa: CSVELSGTQYF
CDR3nt: TGCAGCGTTGAGTTATCAGGGACCCAGTACTTC

j_gene: TRBJ2-5
d_gene: -
abundance: -
v_gene: TRBV20-1
CDR3aa: CSARDQLSSLQETQYF
CDR3nt: TGCAGTGCTAGAGATCAGCTCAGTAGCCTCCAAGAGACCCAGTACTTC

j_gene: TRBJ2-5
d_gene: -
abundance: few
v_gene: TRBV9
CDR3aa: CASSVAGSETQYF
CDR3nt: TGTGCCAGCAGCGTAGCGGGGAGCGAGACCCAGTACTTC

j_gene: TRBJ1-1
d_gene: -
abundance: -
v_gene: TRBV5-6
CDR3aa: CASSLLGSNTEAFF
CDR3nt: TGTGCCAGCAGCTTGCTTGGCAGCAACACTGAAGCTTTCTTT

j_gene: TRBJ2-1
d_gene: -
abundance: few
v_gene: TRBV12-3/TRBV12-4
CDR3aa: CASTGPANEQFF
CDR3nt: TGTGCCAGCACAGGGCCCGCCAATGAGCAGTTCTTC

j_gene: TRBJ2-2
d_gene: -
abundance: -
v_gene: TRBV9
CDR3aa: CASSAGGQTGELFF
CDR3nt: TGTGCCAGCAGCGCCGGGGGGCAGACCGGGGAGCTGTTTTTT

j_gene: TRBJ2-4
d_gene: -
abundance: -
v_gene: TRBV6-2/TRBV6-3
CDR3aa: CASSSRLHLAKNIQYF
CDR3nt: TGTGCCAGCAGTTCCAGGTTACACCTAGCCAAAAACATTCAGTACTTC

j_gene: TRBJ2-7
d_gene: -
abundance: -
v_gene: TRBV7-9
CDR3aa: CASSLRGMGYEQYF
CDR3nt: TGTGCCAGCAGCTTGAGAGGGATGGGCTACGAGCAGTACTTC

j_gene: TRBJ2-2
d_gene: -
abundance: many
v_gene: TRBV6-1
CDR3aa: CASSDGGRYLTGELFF
CDR3nt: TGTGCCAGCAGTGACGGGGGCCGGTATCTGACCGGGGAGCTGTTTTTT

j_gene: TRBJ2-7
d_gene: -
abundance: -
v_gene: TRBV12-3/TRBV12-4
CDR3aa: CASSSGWGEQYF
CDR3nt: TGTGCCAGCAGTTCGGGTTGGGGCGAGCAGTACTTC

j_gene: TRBJ2-3
d_gene: TRBD2
abundance: -
v_gene: TRBV27
CDR3aa: CASSPGLESTDTQYF
CDR3nt: TGTGCCAGCAGTCCCGGACTAGAAAGCACAGATACGCAGTATTTT

j_gene: TRBJ1-5
d_gene: -
abundance: -
v_gene: TRBV20-1
CDR3aa: CSAGHANQPQHF
CDR3nt: TGCAGTGCCGGACATGCTAATCAGCCCCAGCATTTT

j_gene: TRBJ2-7
d_gene: TRBD2
abundance: few
v_gene: TRBV9
CDR3aa: CASSESTSAIYEQYF
CDR3nt: TGTGCCAGCAGCGAGTCGACTAGCGCGATCTACGAGCAGTACTTC

j_gene: TRBJ2-5
d_gene: TRBD2
abundance: -
v_gene: TRBV7-2
CDR3aa: CASSPNSLAGGRRQYF
CDR3nt: TGTGCCAGCAGCCCGAATTCACTAGCGGGGGGGCGACGCCAGTACTTC

j_gene: TRBJ2-5
d_gene: -
abundance: -
v_gene: TRBV7-2
CDR3aa: CASSLVGGPGVTQYF
CDR3nt: TGTGCCAGCAGCTTAGTCGGGGGTCCCGGGGTGACCCAGTACTTC

j_gene: TRBJ1-2
d_gene: -
abundance: -
v_gene: TRBV3-1
CDR3aa: CASSQDWVSTNYGYTF
CDR3nt: TGTGCCAGCAGCCAAGATTGGGTTTCCACTAACTATGGCTACACCTTC

j_gene: TRBJ1-2
d_gene: -
abundance: -
v_gene: TRBV29-1
CDR3aa: CSVDRQGSSVGYTF
CDR3nt: TGCAGCGTTGATCGCCAGGGGAGCAGTGTAGGGTACACCTTC

j_gene: TRBJ2-3
d_gene: -
abundance: few
v_gene: TRBV4-3
CDR3aa: CASSQVAGRGRDTQYF
CDR3nt: TGCGCCAGCAGCCAAGTAGCCGGTAGGGGTCGAGATACGCAGTATTTT

j_gene: TRBJ2-1
d_gene: -
abundance: -
v_gene: TRBV11-2
CDR3aa: CASRSESGAYNEQFF
CDR3nt: TGTGCCAGCAGGTCAGAGTCAGGGGCCTACAATGAGCAGTTCTTC

j_gene: TRBJ2-4
d_gene: -
abundance: once
v_gene: TRBV5-5
CDR3aa: CASSLEVRGPNIQYF
CDR3nt: TGTGCCAGCAGCTTGGAAGTGAGGGGACCGAACATTCAGTACTTC

j_gene: TRBJ2-1
d_gene: TRBD2
abundance: few
v_gene: TRBV20-1
CDR3aa: CSHRLSGEQFF
CDR3nt: TGCAGTCACAGACTTAGCGGGGAGCAGTTCTTC

j_gene: TRBJ1-2
d_gene: -
abundance: many
v_gene: TRBV20-1
CDR3aa: CSASLMFHGYTF
CDR3nt: TGCAGTGCTAGTCTCATGTTCCATGGCTACACCTTC

j_gene: TRBJ2-7
d_gene: -
abundance: -
v_gene: TRBV6-2/TRBV6-3
CDR3aa: CANSSPPRGQYF
CDR3nt: TGTGCCAACAGTTCCCCTCCGAGGGGACAGTACTTC

j_gene: TRBJ2-5
d_gene: TRBD1
abundance: few
v_gene: TRBV7-9
CDR3aa: CASTRQGGLETQYF
CDR3nt: TGTGCCAGCACTAGACAGGGTGGGCTGGAGACCCAGTACTTC

j_gene: TRBJ2-5
d_gene: TRBD1
abundance: once
v_gene: TRBV7-9
CDR3aa: CASSAPTGTGVNNEQYF
CDR3nt: TGTGCCAGCAGCGCCCCCACCGGGACAGGGGTCAACAATGAGCAGTACTTC

j_gene: TRBJ2-1
d_gene: -
abundance: -
v_gene: TRBV21-1
CDR3aa: CASSKSVSRGPRNYNEQFF
CDR3nt: TGTGCCAGCAGCAAAAGCGTTTCCAGGGGGCCCCGCAACTACAATGAGCAGTTCTTC

j_gene: TRBJ2-1
d_gene: TRBD2
abundance: -
v_gene: TRBV6-1
CDR3aa: CASTQRSGGLQNEQFF
CDR3nt: TGTGCCAGCACCCAAAGGAGCGGGGGGCTCCAGAATGAGCAGTTCTTC

j_gene: TRBJ2-1
d_gene: TRBD1
abundance: -
v_gene: TRBV25-1
CDR3aa: CASHGQGSYNEQFF
CDR3nt: TGTGCCAGCCATGGACAGGGTTCCTACAATGAGCAGTTCTTC

j_gene: TRBJ1-2
d_gene: TRBD1
abundance: -
v_gene: TRBV5-1
CDR3aa: CASSEWGQAPYGYTF
CDR3nt: TGCGCCAGCAGCGAATGGGGACAGGCCCCCTATGGCTACACCTTC

j_gene: TRBJ2-7
d_gene: -
abundance: -
v_gene: TRBV30
CDR3aa: CAWRAGPSSYEQYF
CDR3nt: TGTGCCTGGCGGGCTGGTCCGTCCTCCTACGAGCAGTACTTC

j_gene: TRBJ2-7
d_gene: TRBD1
abundance: -
v_gene: TRBV6-5
CDR3aa: CASSYSGTVAYEQYF
CDR3nt: TGTGCCAGCAGTTACTCGGGGACAGTAGCCTACGAGCAGTACTTC

j_gene: TRBJ2-2
d_gene: -
abundance: many
v_gene: TRBV10-3
CDR3aa: CAIRGANTGELFF
CDR3nt: TGTGCCATCAGGGGCGCGAACACCGGGGAGCTGTTTTTT

j_gene: TRBJ2-1
d_gene: TRBD2
abundance: once
v_gene: TRBV7-3
CDR3aa: CASSLFGGASEQFF
CDR3nt: TGTGCCAGCAGCTTATTCGGGGGGGCCAGTGAGCAGTTCTTC

j_gene: TRBJ2-1
d_gene: -
abundance: -
v_gene: TRBV29-1
CDR3aa: CSDLDRNSYNEQFF
CDR3nt: TGCAGCGACCTCGACAGAAACTCCTACAATGAGCAGTTCTTC

j_gene: TRBJ1-2
d_gene: -
abundance: few
v_gene: TRBV5-5
CDR3aa: CASSLAQGPGYGYTF
CDR3nt: TGTGCCAGCAGCTTGGCCCAGGGGCCTGGCTATGGCTACACCTTC

j_gene: TRBJ2-7
d_gene: -
abundance: few
v_gene: TRBV7-9
CDR3aa: CASSAGQSTYEQYF
CDR3nt: TGTGCCAGCAGCGCGGGACAGTCTACTTACGAGCAGTACTTC

j_gene: TRBJ1-1
d_gene: -
abundance: -
v_gene: TRBV6-6
CDR3aa: CTSSYKAGLMNTEAFF
CDR3nt: TGTACCAGCAGTTACAAGGCAGGGCTCATGAACACTGAAGCTTTCTTT

j_gene: TRBJ1-2
d_gene: -
abundance: -
v_gene: TRBV6-2/TRBV6-3
CDR3aa: CASSYHDRTEYGYTF
CDR3nt: TGTGCCAGCAGTTACCACGATAGGACAGAATATGGCTACACCTTC

j_gene: TRBJ2-5
d_gene: -
abundance: -
v_gene: TRBV3-1
CDR3aa: CASSQLWETQYF
CDR3nt: TGTGCCAGCAGCCAGTTATGGGAGACCCAGTACTTC

j_gene: TRBJ2-6
d_gene: -
abundance: few
v_gene: TRBV18
CDR3aa: CASSRSGGLSGANVLTF
CDR3nt: TGTGCCAGCTCACGCTCTGGAGGGTTATCTGGGGCCAACGTCCTGACTTTC

j_gene: TRBJ1-2
d_gene: TRBD1
abundance: -
v_gene: TRBV29-1
CDR3aa: CSVEGQGSGYTF
CDR3nt: TGCAGCGTGGAAGGACAGGGCTCTGGCTACACCTTC

j_gene: TRBJ2-7
d_gene: TRBD2
abundance: -
v_gene: TRBV12-3/TRBV12-4
CDR3aa: CASSKGTSGGTYEQYF
CDR3nt: TGTGCCAGCAGCAAAGGGACTAGCGGGGGGACCTACGAGCAGTACTTC

j_gene: TRBJ1-1
d_gene: -
abundance: -
v_gene: TRBV4-3
CDR3aa: CASSQGTGSNTEAFF
CDR3nt: TGCGCCAGCAGCCAAGGGACGGGCTCGAACACTGAAGCTTTCTTT

j_gene: TRBJ2-7
d_gene: TRBD1
abundance: once
v_gene: TRBV28
CDR3aa: CASSEDRGGYEQYF
CDR3nt: TGTGCCAGCAGTGAAGACAGGGGTGGTTACGAGCAGTACTTC